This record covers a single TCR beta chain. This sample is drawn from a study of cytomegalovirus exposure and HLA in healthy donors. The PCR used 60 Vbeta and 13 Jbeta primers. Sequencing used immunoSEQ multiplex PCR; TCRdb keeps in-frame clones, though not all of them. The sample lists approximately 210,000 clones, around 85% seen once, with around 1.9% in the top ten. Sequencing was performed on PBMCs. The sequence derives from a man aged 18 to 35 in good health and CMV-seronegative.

The CDR3 reads CASSQVTLAGNEKLFF. In nucleotides, the CDR3 is TGCGCCAGCAGCCAAGTTACCCTGGCCGGGAATGAAAAACTGTTTTTT. The V gene is TRBV4-1, the J gene TRBJ1-4, with D unclear. The V end was cut by 1 base, the J end by 5 bases, with 14 bases between. The CDR3 length is 16 residues. The germline CDR1 and CDR2 sequences are MGHRA and YSYEKL.